Listed here are 3 T cell receptor beta chains from one sample, sequenced in a study of control samples from healthy donors and cancer patients. TCRdb's copy holds only in-frame clones and misses some; the assay was immunoSEQ multiplex PCR. The table has tens of thousands of clones, approximately 85% seen once. The sample taken for sequencing was blood. These receptors originate from a man aged 35 to 55 in good health.

DNA for the CDR3: TGTGCCAGTAGGCAAAGGGGGGTCACAGATACGCAGTATTTT. It specifies CASRQRGVTDTQYF. This chain joins TRBV19 and TRBJ2-3; D is possibly TRBD1 or TRBD2 (6 bases each). Per the germline V gene, CDR1 is LNHDA and CDR2 is SQIVND (reference sequence). Trimming shortened V by 6 bases and J by 2 bases, and 12 bases separated the two germline ends. The CDR3 is made up of 14 amino acids. The full variable domain, its missing parts supplied by reference TRBV19 and TRBJ2-3, is DGGITQSPKYLFRKEGQNVTLSCEQNLNHDAMYWYRQDPGQGLRLIYYSQIVNDFQKGDIAEGYSVSREKKESFPLTVTSAQKNPTAFYLCASRQRGVTDTQYFGPGTRLTVL.

This clone was detected a few times. The chain's CDR3 is CASSVGTGGQPQHF. The DNA of the CDR3 is TGTGCCAGCAGCGTGGGGACAGGGGGTCAGCCCCAGCATTTT. This chain joins TRBV9 and TRBJ1-5; 11 bases match TRBD1. Germline V lookup: CDR1 SGDLS, CDR2 YYNGEE. This CDR3 contains 14 residues. With V trimmed by 2 bases and J by 6 bases, 1 base remained unmatched. Full variable domain (rest looked up from reference TRBV9 and TRBJ1-5): DSGVTQTPKHLITATGQRVTLRCSPRSGDLSVYWYQQSLDQGLQFLIQYYNGEERAKGNILERFSAQQFPDLHSELNLSSLELGDSALYFCASSVGTGGQPQHFGDGTRLSIL.

The V and J genes are TRBV15 and TRBJ1-1, with D unclear. The germline gives CDR1 LNHNV, CDR2 YYDKDF (reference sequence). The CDR3 has 14 residues. V lost 1 base to trimming and J lost 1 base, with 7 bases between them. CDR3 sequence: CATSRGVWNTEAFF. Written as DNA, the CDR3 is TGTGCCACCAGCAGAGGGGTATGGAACACTGAAGCTTTCTTT.